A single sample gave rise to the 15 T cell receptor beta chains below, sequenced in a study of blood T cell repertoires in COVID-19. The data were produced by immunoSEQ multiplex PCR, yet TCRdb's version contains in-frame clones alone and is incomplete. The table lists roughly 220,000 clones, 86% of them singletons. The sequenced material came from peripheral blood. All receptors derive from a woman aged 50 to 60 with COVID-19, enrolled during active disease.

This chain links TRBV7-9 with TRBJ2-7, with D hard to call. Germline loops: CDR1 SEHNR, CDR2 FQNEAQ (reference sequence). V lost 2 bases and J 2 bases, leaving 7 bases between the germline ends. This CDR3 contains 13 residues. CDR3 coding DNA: TGTGCCAGCAGCTTAAACGGTACCTACGAGCAGTACGTC. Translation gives CASSLNGTYEQYV.

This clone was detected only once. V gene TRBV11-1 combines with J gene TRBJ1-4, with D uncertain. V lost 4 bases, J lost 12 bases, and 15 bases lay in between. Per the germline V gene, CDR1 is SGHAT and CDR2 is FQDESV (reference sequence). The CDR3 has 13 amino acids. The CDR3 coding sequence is TGTGCCAGCAGCTCCGGGAGTATCCGAGAACTGTTTTTT. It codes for CASSSGSIRELFF.

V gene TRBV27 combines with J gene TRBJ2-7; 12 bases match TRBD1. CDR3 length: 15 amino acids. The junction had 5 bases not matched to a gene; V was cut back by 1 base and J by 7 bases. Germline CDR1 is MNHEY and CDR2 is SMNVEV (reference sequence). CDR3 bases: TGTGCCAGCAGTTTATTCCGGGACAGGGGGCTTGAGCAGTACTTC. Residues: CASSLFRDRGLEQYF.

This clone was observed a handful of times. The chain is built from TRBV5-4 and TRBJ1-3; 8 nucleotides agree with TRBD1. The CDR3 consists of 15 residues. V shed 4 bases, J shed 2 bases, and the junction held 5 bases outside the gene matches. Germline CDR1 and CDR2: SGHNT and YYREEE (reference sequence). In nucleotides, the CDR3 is TGTGCCAGCAGCGCCAAGACAGGGGCTGGAAACACCATATATTTT. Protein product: CASSAKTGAGNTIYF.

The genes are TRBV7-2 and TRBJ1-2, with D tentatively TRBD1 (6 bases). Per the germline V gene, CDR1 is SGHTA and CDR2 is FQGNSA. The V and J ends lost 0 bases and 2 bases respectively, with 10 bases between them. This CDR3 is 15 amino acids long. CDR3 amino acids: CASSLARGRNYGYTF. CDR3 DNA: TGTGCCAGCAGCTTAGCCAGGGGAAGAAACTATGGCTACACCTTC.

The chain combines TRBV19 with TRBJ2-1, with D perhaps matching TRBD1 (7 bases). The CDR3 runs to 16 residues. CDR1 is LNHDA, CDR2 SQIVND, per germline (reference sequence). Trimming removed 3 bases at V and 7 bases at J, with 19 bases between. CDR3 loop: CASSIQGGVIGNEQFF. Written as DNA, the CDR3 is TGTGCCAGTAGTATCCAGGGGGGTGTGATAGGAAATGAGCAGTTCTTC.

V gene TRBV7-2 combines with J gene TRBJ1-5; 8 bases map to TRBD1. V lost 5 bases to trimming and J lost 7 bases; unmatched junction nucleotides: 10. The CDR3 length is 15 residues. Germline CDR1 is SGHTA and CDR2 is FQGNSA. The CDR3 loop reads CASSLRTGYEQPQHF. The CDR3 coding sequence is TGTGCCAGCAGCCTCCGGACAGGGTACGAACAGCCCCAGCATTTT.

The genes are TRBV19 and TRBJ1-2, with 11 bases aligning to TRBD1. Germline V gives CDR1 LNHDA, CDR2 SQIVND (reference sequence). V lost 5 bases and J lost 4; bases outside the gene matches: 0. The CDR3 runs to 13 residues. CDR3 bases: TGTGCCAGTAGTGGGACAGGGGGCTATGGCTACACCTTC. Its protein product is CASSGTGGYGYTF.

CDR3 DNA: TGCAGTGCTAGAGCCAACTACGAGCAGTACTTC. Its protein is CSARANYEQYF. The chain carries TRBV20-1 and TRBJ2-7; no clear D gene. CDR1 and CDR2 (germline): DFQATT, SNEGSKA (reference sequence). V gave up 1 base and J gave up 3 bases, with 4 bases separating them. The CDR3 has 11 amino acids.

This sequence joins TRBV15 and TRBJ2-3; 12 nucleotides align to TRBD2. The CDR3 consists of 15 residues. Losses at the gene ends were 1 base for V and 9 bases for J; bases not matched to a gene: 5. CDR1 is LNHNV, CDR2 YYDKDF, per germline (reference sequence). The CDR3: CATSRGTSGGSTQYF. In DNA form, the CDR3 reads TGTGCCACCAGCAGAGGTACTAGCGGGGGGTCGACGCAGTATTTT. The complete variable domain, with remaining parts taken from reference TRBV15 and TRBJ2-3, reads DAMVIQNPRYQVTQFGKPVTLSCSQTLNHNVMYWYQQKSSQAPKLLFHYYDKDFNNEADTPDNFQSRRPNTSFCFLDIRSPGLGDTAMYLCATSRGTSGGSTQYFGPGTRLTVL.

CDR3 in DNA: TGTGCCAGCAGCTTAGAACTGATGAACACTGAAGCTTTCTTT. Protein sequence: CASSLELMNTEAFF. The V gene is TRBV7-9, the J gene TRBJ1-1; D gene unclear. The CDR3 totals 14 residues. The germline V gene encodes CDR1 SEHNR and CDR2 FQNEAQ (reference sequence). Between the trimmed V and J ends, which lost 1 base and 0 bases, there was a span of 6 bases.

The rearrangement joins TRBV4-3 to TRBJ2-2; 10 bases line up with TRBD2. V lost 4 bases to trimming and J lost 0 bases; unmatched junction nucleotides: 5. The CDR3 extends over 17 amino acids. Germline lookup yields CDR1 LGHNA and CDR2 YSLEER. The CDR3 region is CASSRAGLAANTGELFF. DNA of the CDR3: TGCGCCAGCAGCCGGGCAGGACTAGCGGCGAACACCGGGGAGCTGTTTTTT.

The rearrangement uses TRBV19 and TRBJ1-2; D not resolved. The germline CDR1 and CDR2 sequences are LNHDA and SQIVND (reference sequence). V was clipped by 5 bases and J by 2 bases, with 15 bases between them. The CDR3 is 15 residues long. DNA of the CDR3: TGTGCCAGTAGTTCCGTCGGAGGAGTGAACTATGGCTACACCTTC. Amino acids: CASSSVGGVNYGYTF.

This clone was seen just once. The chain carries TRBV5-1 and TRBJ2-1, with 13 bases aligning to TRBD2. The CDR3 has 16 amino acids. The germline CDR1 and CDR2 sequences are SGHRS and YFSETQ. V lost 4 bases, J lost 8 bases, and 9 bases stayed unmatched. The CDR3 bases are TGCGCCAGCAGCGGGGCCGGGACTAGCGGGGTCGATGAGCAGTTCTTC. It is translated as CASSGAGTSGVDEQFF.

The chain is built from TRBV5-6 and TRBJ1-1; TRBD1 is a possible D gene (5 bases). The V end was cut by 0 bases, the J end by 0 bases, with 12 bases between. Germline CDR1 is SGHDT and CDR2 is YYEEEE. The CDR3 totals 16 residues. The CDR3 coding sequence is TGTGCCAGCAGCTTGGCGATGGGGGGAATGAACACTGAAGCTTTCTTT. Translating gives CASSLAMGGMNTEAFF.